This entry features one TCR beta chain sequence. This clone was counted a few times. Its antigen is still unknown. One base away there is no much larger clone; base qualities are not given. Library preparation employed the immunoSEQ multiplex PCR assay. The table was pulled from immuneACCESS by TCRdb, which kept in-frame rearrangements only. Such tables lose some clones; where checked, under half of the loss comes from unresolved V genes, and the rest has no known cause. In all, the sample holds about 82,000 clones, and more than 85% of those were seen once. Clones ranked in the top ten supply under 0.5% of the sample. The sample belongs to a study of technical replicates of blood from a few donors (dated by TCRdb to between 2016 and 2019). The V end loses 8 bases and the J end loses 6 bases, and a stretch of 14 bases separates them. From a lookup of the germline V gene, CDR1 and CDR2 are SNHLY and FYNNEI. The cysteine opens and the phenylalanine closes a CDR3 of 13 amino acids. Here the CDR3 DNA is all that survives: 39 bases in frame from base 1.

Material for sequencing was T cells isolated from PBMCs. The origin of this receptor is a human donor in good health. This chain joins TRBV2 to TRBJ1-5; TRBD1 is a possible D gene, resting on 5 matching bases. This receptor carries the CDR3 CASEEGGGQPQHF. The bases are TGTGCCAGCGAGGAGGGCGGGGGTCAGCCCCAGCATTTT.